The clone carrying this T cell receptor beta chain was observed a handful of times. From the 5' RACE reads, TCRdb called clonotypes with MiXCR, one entry per CDR3 protein. Found here are some 420,000 distinct CDR3 sequences, 15% to 20% of them singletons; the top ten hold roughly 19%. This sample is drawn from a study of T cells after yellow fever vaccination. The germline gives CDR1 LGHNA, CDR2 YSLEER. With V trimmed by 5 bases and J by 7 bases, 8 bases remained unmatched. The CDR3 is 14 amino acids. This clonotype originated in a man younger than 35 who received the YFV17D yellow fever vaccine. J is TRBJ2-1 and V is TRBV4-3, with 7 bases that match TRBD2. This material consisted of PBMCs, taken before the yellow fever booster vaccination. The DNA of the CDR3 is TGCGCCAGCAGCGTGGGAGCGGGGATAAATGAGCAGTTCTTC. This sequence encodes CASSVGAGINEQFF.